This T cell receptor beta chain was documented in a study of graft-versus-host responses after intestinal transplantation. Study at large: Recipients received multivisceral, liver-intestinal, or isolated intestinal transplants. Study-wide results and limits: High graft-versus-host to host-versus-graft T cell clonal ratios marked allografts of patients with graft-donor macrochimerism. Levels of circulating GvH clones at their peak were associated with early post-transplant HvG declines.

Profiling relied on immunoSEQ multiplex PCR, and the TCRdb table lists in-frame clones only, not all of them. The table has more than 20,000 clones, approximately 85% seen once; the top ten hold around 0.91%. Of note for this clone: Antigen unknown.

This clonotype originated in a human patient who received an intestinal transplant, so some T cells may come from the graft donor. Here the sequenced sample was PBMCs, taken approximately 450 days after intestinal transplant.

For the CDR3, the DNA is TGTGCCAGCTCACCCCAAGACAGGGCTAACTATGGCTACACCTTC. This translates into CASSPQDRANYGYTF. The J gene is TRBJ1-2, the V gene TRBV18; TRBD1 aligns across 7 bases. V shed 3 bases, J shed 0 bases, and the junction held 4 bases outside the gene matches. Germline CDR1 reads KGHSH; CDR2 reads LQKENI. CDR3 length: 15 amino acids.